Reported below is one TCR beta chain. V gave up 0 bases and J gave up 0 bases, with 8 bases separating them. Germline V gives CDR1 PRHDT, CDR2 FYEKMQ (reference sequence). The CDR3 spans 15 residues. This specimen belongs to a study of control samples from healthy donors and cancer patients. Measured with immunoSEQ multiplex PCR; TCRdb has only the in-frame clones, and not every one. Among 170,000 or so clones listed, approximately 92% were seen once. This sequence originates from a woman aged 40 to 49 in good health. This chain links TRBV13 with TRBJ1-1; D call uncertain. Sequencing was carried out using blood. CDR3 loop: CASSLGWQVNTEAFF. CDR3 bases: TGTGCCAGCAGCTTAGGGTGGCAAGTGAACACTGAAGCTTTCTTT.